One sample yielded the 16 T cell receptor beta chains listed below, sequenced in a study of T cell responses to AZD1222 COVID-19 vaccine. Measured with immunoSEQ multiplex PCR; TCRdb has only the in-frame clones, and not every one. The sample lists about 130,000 clones, 85% to 90% occurring once. Here the sequenced sample was peripheral blood, taken on day 0 of AZD1222 vaccination. The receptor set was obtained from an adult in good health.

The chain carries TRBV7-2 and TRBJ1-4; tentatively, D is TRBD1 (5 bases). This CDR3 comprises 15 residues. Germline-derived CDR1 and CDR2 are SGHTA and FQGNSA. Deletions cut 1 base from V and 5 bases from J, with 11 bases between. CDR3 nucleotide sequence: TGTGCCAGCAGCTTAGGAGGGAGGGGAAATGAAAAACTGTTTTTT. It yields the protein CASSLGGRGNEKLFF.

The gene calls are TRBV12-2 and TRBJ2-7; TRBD1 is taken as the D call from the table, unchecked against the DNA. TRBV12-2 is recorded as a pseudogene. The CDR3 runs to 17 residues. CDR3 region: CASRFPQQGPHHYEQYF. The CDR3 coding sequence is TGTGCAAGTCGCTTCCCACAACAGGGCCCTCACCACTACGAGCAGTACTTC.

V and J are TRBV24-1 and TRBJ1-2; tentatively, D is TRBD1 (6 bases). Looked up from germline, CDR1 is KGHDR and CDR2 is SFDVKD. The CDR3 is 15 amino acids. Trimming cost V 4 bases and J 4 bases, with 15 bases left between them. CDR3 in amino acids: CATSESGTSSYGYTF. The CDR3, as DNA: TGTGCCACCAGTGAATCCGGGACATCTTCCTATGGCTACACCTTC.

The chain links TRBV7-2 to TRBJ1-5; TRBD1 might be the D (6 bases). Germline loops: CDR1 SGHTA, CDR2 FQGNSA. This CDR3 is built from 15 residues. The V gene lost 5 bases and the J gene lost 7 bases, with 18 bases spanning the gap. In nucleotides, the CDR3 is TGTGCCAGCAGCCAAAGTGTGAGGGGGGTACAGCCCCAGCATTTT. It codes for CASSQSVRGVQPQHF.

About this clone: The sample has other DNA sequences that encode this CDR3 too. J is TRBJ2-3 and V is TRBV7-2; maybe TRBD2 (6 bases). The germline V and J ends were trimmed by 0 bases and 2 bases, with 9 bases remaining between them. The germline CDR1 and CDR2 sequences are SGHTA and FQGNSA. The CDR3 sequence is 15 residues long. The CDR3 DNA reads TGTGCCAGCAGCTTAGCGGGGGGACCCACAGATACGCAGTATTTT. It translates to CASSLAGGPTDTQYF.

The rearrangement uses TRBV5-4 and TRBJ1-2, with a tentative D call TRBD1 (5 bases). Between the trimmed V and J ends, which lost 4 bases and 5 bases, there was a span of 18 bases. This CDR3 comprises 15 residues. Germline V gene data show CDR1 as SGHNT and CDR2 as YYREEE (reference sequence). CDR3 sequence (DNA): TGTGCCAGCAGCCTCGGACACCAGAACTCGTATGGCTACACCTTC. Translated, it gives CASSLGHQNSYGYTF.

The genes are TRBV27 and TRBJ2-7; no clear D. The CDR3 length is 15 residues. The germline V and J ends were trimmed by 3 bases and 0 bases, with 12 bases remaining between them. Germline assignment: CDR1 MNHEY and CDR2 SMNVEV (reference sequence). The CDR3 DNA sequence: TGTGCCAGCAGTTTGGGGAAAAAGAGCTCCTACGAGCAGTACTTC. Translating it yields CASSLGKKSSYEQYF.

J is TRBJ1-6 and V is TRBV7-2; the match to TRBD1 covers 7 bases. The CDR3 covers 14 residues. The germline V gene encodes CDR1 SGHTA and CDR2 FQGNSA. With 1 base clipped from V and 9 bases from J, the junction kept 3 bases outside the gene matches. CDR3 amino acids: CASSLEGGGSPLHF. In DNA, the CDR3 is TGTGCCAGCAGCTTAGAAGGGGGCGGTTCACCCCTCCACTTT.

The CDR3 loop reads CASSLIKRGSDTQYF. The CDR3 DNA sequence: TGTGCCAGCAGTCTAATTAAGCGGGGTTCGGATACGCAGTATTTT. The rearrangement joins TRBV28 to TRBJ2-3; TRBD2 agrees at 7 bases. Germline lookup yields CDR1 MDHEN and CDR2 SYDVKM. This CDR3 is 15 amino acids long. J gave up 6 bases and V 5 bases, and 11 bases lay outside the gene matches.

V gene TRBV14 combines with J gene TRBJ1-3; D ambiguous. Trimming took 1 base from V and 0 from J, leaving 10 bases between them. The germline V gene has CDR1 SGHDN and CDR2 FVKESK. This CDR3 contains 16 residues. The CDR3 protein is CASSQGVPASGNTIYF. As DNA, the CDR3 is TGTGCCAGCAGCCAAGGGGTGCCCGCCTCTGGAAACACCATATATTTT.

V gene TRBV4-3 combines with J gene TRBJ1-1; D gene ambiguous. Trimming took 4 bases from V and 2 from J, leaving 11 bases between them. The CDR3 has 14 residues. Germline V gives CDR1 LGHNA, CDR2 YSLEER. CDR3 in amino acids: CASSRKGINTEAFF. Written as DNA, the CDR3 is TGCGCCAGCAGCCGGAAGGGAATAAACACTGAAGCTTTCTTT.

This chain joins TRBV7-2 and TRBJ2-7, with D uncertain. The CDR3 contains 15 residues. V was trimmed by 1 base and J by 6 bases, leaving 16 bases between them. The germline gives CDR1 SGHTA, CDR2 FQGNSA. The CDR3 is CASSLVGLEGLEQYF. DNA for the CDR3: TGTGCCAGCAGCTTAGTCGGTCTAGAAGGTCTCGAGCAGTACTTC.

J is TRBJ1-1 and V is TRBV25-1, with 8 bases aligning to TRBD1. The trim removed 5 bases at V and 4 bases at J, leaving 9 bases unmatched. CDR3 size: 15 residues. The germline V gene has CDR1 MGHDK and CDR2 SYGVNS. CDR3 in DNA: TGTGCCAGCAGTCCCACGGACAGGGCAGTCACTGAAGCTTTCTTT. Translation gives CASSPTDRAVTEAFF. The entire variable domain, with the rest obtained from reference TRBV25-1 and TRBJ1-1, is as follows: EADIYQTPRYLVIGTGKKITLECSQTMGHDKMYWYQQDPGMELHLIHYSYGVNSTEKGDLSSESTVSRIRTEHFPLTLESARPSHTSQYLCASSPTDRAVTEAFFGQGTRLTVV.

The genes are TRBV21-1 and TRBJ2-3; TRBD1, as called in the table, went unchecked against the DNA. TRBV21-1 is reported as a pseudogene. The CDR3 is 16 residues long. CDR3 residues: CASSKLTGGRGDTQYF. CDR3 coding DNA: TGTGCCAGCAGCAAGTTGACAGGGGGAAGAGGGGATACGCAGTATTTT.

The J gene is TRBJ2-2, the V gene TRBV18, with a weak D call TRBD2 (6 bases). V gave up 3 bases and J gave up 0 bases, with 11 bases separating them. Germline-derived CDR1 and CDR2 are KGHSH and LQKENI. This CDR3 region has 16 residues. This chain's CDR3 is CASSPVGGTNTGELFF. The CDR3 bases are TGTGCCAGCTCACCGGTTGGGGGGACGAACACCGGGGAGCTGTTTTTT. Supplemented by reference TRBV18 and TRBJ2-2, the full variable domain reads NAGVMQNPRHLVRRRGQEARLRCSPMKGHSHVYWYRQLPEEGLKFMVYLQKENIIDESGMPKERFSAEFPKEGPSILRIQQVVRGDSAAYFCASSPVGGTNTGELFFGEGSRLTVL.

The V call is TRBV3-1 (or the pseudogene TRBV3-2), the J call TRBJ1-2; TRBD1 aligns across 8 bases. The CDR3 spans 15 residues. Losses at the gene ends were 4 bases for V and 5 bases for J; bases not matched to a gene: 9. Germline assignment: CDR1 LGHDT and CDR2 YNNKEL (reference sequence). Written as DNA, the CDR3 is TGTGCCAGCAGCCTAAGGACAGGGATGGGGTATGGCTACACCTTC. It is translated as CASSLRTGMGYGYTF.